The rows below give T cell receptor beta chains drawn from one sample of a study of T cell responses to AZD1222 COVID-19 vaccine. The protocol was immunoSEQ multiplex PCR, while the TCRdb copy is restricted to in-frame clones and leaves out a portion. The sample contains some 100,000 clones, around nine tenths of which appear only once. The material sequenced was peripheral blood, taken on day 0 of AZD1222 vaccination. These receptors were taken from an adult in good health. Both conserved end residues are part of each CDR3. D genes are given only for firm matches. The listing skips clone size in some rows; elsewhere it reads once, few, many or a size class.

clone_size: .
j_call: TRBJ2-1
cdr3_length: 15
d_call: TRBD1
v_call: TRBV5-1
cdr3_aa: CASRDWDRGSNEQFF
cdr3_nt: TGCGCCAGCAGGGATTGGGACAGGGGGTCCAATGAGCAGTTCTTC

clone_size: .
j_call: TRBJ1-2
cdr3_length: 14
d_call: .
v_call: TRBV7-2
cdr3_aa: CASSGRPGRNGYTF
cdr3_nt: TGTGCCAGCAGCGGTAGGCCTGGGAGGAATGGCTACACCTTC

clone_size: .
j_call: TRBJ2-1
cdr3_length: 14
d_call: .
v_call: TRBV6-1
cdr3_aa: CASNRGGGGNEQFF
cdr3_nt: TGTGCCAGCAACCGCGGCGGCGGAGGGAATGAGCAGTTCTTC

clone_size: .
j_call: TRBJ2-6
cdr3_length: 15
d_call: .
v_call: TRBV10-3
cdr3_aa: CAITDSNSGANVLTF
cdr3_nt: TGTGCCATCACGGACAGCAACTCTGGGGCCAACGTCCTGACTTTC

clone_size: .
j_call: TRBJ2-1
cdr3_length: 12
d_call: .
v_call: TRBV3-1/TRBV3-2
cdr3_aa: CASSQADNEQFF
cdr3_nt: TGTGCCAGCAGCCAAGCCGACAATGAGCAGTTCTTC

clone_size: .
j_call: TRBJ1-2
cdr3_length: 13
d_call: TRBD1
v_call: TRBV12-3/TRBV12-4
cdr3_aa: CASNNRGQDGYTF
cdr3_nt: TGTGCCAGTAACAACAGGGGGCAGGATGGCTACACCTTC

clone_size: once
j_call: TRBJ1-3
cdr3_length: 15
d_call: TRBD1
v_call: TRBV19
cdr3_aa: CASSLDDRGGGSIYF
cdr3_nt: TGTGCCAGTAGCCTGGACGACAGGGGCGGAGGGTCCATATATTTT

clone_size: .
j_call: TRBJ2-1
cdr3_length: 16
d_call: TRBD2
v_call: TRBV27
cdr3_aa: CASSLRLAGGRYEQFF
cdr3_nt: TGTGCCAGCAGTCTACGACTAGCGGGAGGACGGTATGAGCAGTTCTTC

clone_size: .
j_call: TRBJ1-2
cdr3_length: 13
d_call: .
v_call: TRBV2
cdr3_aa: CASSEQGDYGYTF
cdr3_nt: TGTGCCAGCAGTGAACAGGGAGATTATGGCTACACCTTC

clone_size: once
j_call: TRBJ2-7
cdr3_length: 13
d_call: .
v_call: TRBV10-3
cdr3_aa: CAISETSFDEQYF
cdr3_nt: TGTGCCATCAGTGAGACTAGCTTCGACGAGCAGTACTTC

clone_size: .
j_call: TRBJ1-2
cdr3_length: 15
d_call: .
v_call: TRBV28
cdr3_aa: CASSSPGRSSYGYTF
cdr3_nt: TGTGCCAGCAGTTCACCGGGACGGTCCTCCTATGGCTACACCTTC

clone_size: .
j_call: TRBJ2-7
cdr3_length: 13
d_call: .
v_call: TRBV7-9
cdr3_aa: CASSRLRRDEQYF
cdr3_nt: TGTGCCAGCAGCAGACTTCGCCGGGACGAGCAGTACTTC

clone_size: once
j_call: TRBJ2-7
cdr3_length: 18
d_call: TRBD1
v_call: TRBV7-9
cdr3_aa: CASSLATGPTPLVDEQYF
cdr3_nt: TGTGCCAGCAGCTTAGCGACAGGGCCGACACCCCTCGTCGACGAGCAGTACTTC

clone_size: .
j_call: TRBJ1-4
cdr3_length: 15
d_call: .
v_call: TRBV19
cdr3_aa: CASSKLTGEREKLFF
cdr3_nt: TGTGCCAGTAGTAAATTGACGGGGGAGAGAGAAAAACTGTTTTTT

clone_size: .
j_call: TRBJ1-6
cdr3_length: 16
d_call: TRBD1
v_call: TRBV6-5
cdr3_aa: CASSSEGTGYNSPLHF
cdr3_nt: TGTGCCAGCAGTTCAGAAGGGACAGGGTATAATTCACCCCTCCACTTT

clone_size: .
j_call: TRBJ1-1
cdr3_length: 16
d_call: .
v_call: TRBV19
cdr3_aa: CASSIGRTPQNTEAFF
cdr3_nt: TGTGCCAGTAGTATAGGTAGGACACCTCAGAACACTGAAGCTTTCTTT

clone_size: .
j_call: TRBJ1-6
cdr3_length: 14
d_call: .
v_call: TRBV2
cdr3_aa: CASSGREAVSPLHF
cdr3_nt: TGTGCCAGCAGTGGGCGAGAGGCAGTTTCACCCCTCCACTTT

clone_size: .
j_call: TRBJ1-3
cdr3_length: 16
d_call: .
v_call: TRBV7-9
cdr3_aa: CASRLSATRAGNTIYF
cdr3_nt: TGTGCCAGCAGACTATCAGCTACCCGGGCGGGAAACACCATATATTTT

clone_size: .
j_call: TRBJ1-2
cdr3_length: 12
d_call: .
v_call: TRBV11-3
cdr3_aa: CASSLGARGYTF
cdr3_nt: TGTGCCAGCAGCTTAGGCGCCCGTGGCTACACCTTC

clone_size: .
j_call: TRBJ2-2
cdr3_length: 15
d_call: .
v_call: TRBV7-6
cdr3_aa: CASSYGTINTGELFF
cdr3_nt: TGTGCCAGCAGCTACGGGACAATTAACACCGGGGAGCTGTTTTTT

clone_size: .
j_call: TRBJ2-7
cdr3_length: 13
d_call: .
v_call: TRBV18
cdr3_aa: CASSPGNGYEQYF
cdr3_nt: TGTGCCAGCTCACCCGGTAACGGGTACGAGCAGTACTTC

clone_size: .
j_call: TRBJ2-2
cdr3_length: 15
d_call: .
v_call: TRBV5-1
cdr3_aa: CASSTGRPDDGELFF
cdr3_nt: TGCGCCAGCAGCACTGGACGGCCAGACGACGGGGAGCTGTTTTTT

clone_size: .
j_call: TRBJ1-4
cdr3_length: 16
d_call: TRBD1
v_call: TRBV3-1/TRBV3-2
cdr3_aa: CASSQDNDRQGEKLFF
cdr3_nt: TGTGCCAGCAGCCAAGATAACGACCGACAGGGGGAAAAACTGTTTTTT

clone_size: few
j_call: TRBJ2-7
cdr3_length: 17
d_call: TRBD2
v_call: TRBV4-1
cdr3_aa: CASSQDEGGRAGAEQYF
cdr3_nt: TGCGCCAGCAGCCAAGATGAGGGCGGGAGGGCCGGAGCAGAGCAGTACTTC

clone_size: .
j_call: TRBJ2-3
cdr3_length: 18
d_call: .
v_call: TRBV5-6
cdr3_aa: CASSLLNLAHASTDTQYF
cdr3_nt: TGTGCCAGCAGCTTGTTAAACCTAGCTCACGCTAGCACAGATACGCAGTATTTT

clone_size: .
j_call: TRBJ2-2
cdr3_length: 15
d_call: TRBD2
v_call: TRBV11-3
cdr3_aa: CASSLDRGVTGELFF
cdr3_nt: TGTGCCAGCAGCTTAGATCGGGGGGTCACCGGGGAGCTGTTTTTT

clone_size: .
j_call: TRBJ1-2
cdr3_length: 13
d_call: .
v_call: TRBV7-8
cdr3_aa: CASSSDRIHGYTF
cdr3_nt: TGTGCCAGCAGCTCCGACAGGATTCATGGCTACACCTTC

clone_size: .
j_call: TRBJ2-7
cdr3_length: 14
d_call: .
v_call: TRBV11-3
cdr3_aa: CASSPGTASYEQYF
cdr3_nt: TGTGCCAGCAGCCCAGGGACGGCCTCCTACGAGCAGTACTTC

clone_size: few
j_call: TRBJ2-7
cdr3_length: 17
d_call: .
v_call: TRBV9
cdr3_aa: CASSVLLEWIGAGEQYF
cdr3_nt: TGTGCCAGCAGTGTCCTTTTGGAATGGATCGGGGCCGGCGAGCAGTACTTC

clone_size: .
j_call: TRBJ2-5
cdr3_length: 15
d_call: TRBD2
v_call: TRBV7-9
cdr3_aa: CASSPPGGSIGTQYF
cdr3_nt: TGTGCCAGCAGCCCACCGGGGGGATCTATTGGGACCCAGTACTTC

clone_size: .
j_call: TRBJ2-3
cdr3_length: 17
d_call: TRBD2
v_call: TRBV5-5
cdr3_aa: CASSPGLAGYRTDTQYF
cdr3_nt: TGTGCCAGCAGCCCGGGACTAGCGGGGTATCGTACAGATACGCAGTATTTT

clone_size: .
j_call: TRBJ2-2
cdr3_length: 18
d_call: TRBD1
v_call: TRBV19
cdr3_aa: CASSIRGPGQGGTGELFF
cdr3_nt: TGTGCCAGTAGTATCAGAGGGCCAGGACAGGGTGGCACCGGGGAGCTGTTTTTT

clone_size: .
j_call: TRBJ1-1
cdr3_length: 14
d_call: TRBD1
v_call: TRBV10-3
cdr3_aa: CAIRAQGEVTEAFF
cdr3_nt: TGTGCCATCAGAGCCCAGGGGGAGGTCACTGAAGCTTTCTTT

clone_size: .
j_call: TRBJ2-7
cdr3_length: 15
d_call: TRBD1
v_call: TRBV19
cdr3_aa: CASSMAGTGPYEQYF
cdr3_nt: TGTGCCAGTAGTATGGCCGGGACAGGTCCCTACGAGCAGTACTTC

clone_size: .
j_call: TRBJ1-1
cdr3_length: 16
d_call: TRBD1
v_call: TRBV4-1
cdr3_aa: CASSPGTGSRDTEAFF
cdr3_nt: TGCGCCAGCAGCCCTGGGACAGGGAGTAGGGACACTGAAGCTTTCTTT

clone_size: .
j_call: TRBJ2-1
cdr3_length: 13
d_call: .
v_call: TRBV11-2
cdr3_aa: CASSSDSRGEQFF
cdr3_nt: TGTGCCAGCAGCTCGGACTCTCGCGGGGAGCAGTTCTTC

clone_size: .
j_call: TRBJ2-2
cdr3_length: 15
d_call: TRBD1
v_call: TRBV11-2
cdr3_aa: CASSLGQGNTGELFF
cdr3_nt: TGTGCCAGCAGCTTGGGACAGGGTAACACCGGGGAGCTGTTTTTT

clone_size: .
j_call: TRBJ1-2
cdr3_length: 13
d_call: .
v_call: TRBV27
cdr3_aa: CASSPKANYGYTF
cdr3_nt: TGTGCCAGCAGTCCTAAAGCTAACTATGGCTACACCTTC

clone_size: .
j_call: TRBJ2-7
cdr3_length: 14
d_call: .
v_call: TRBV5-4
cdr3_aa: CASSHRGSEYEQYF
cdr3_nt: TGTGCCAGCAGCCACCGGGGGAGTGAGTACGAGCAGTACTTC